This T cell receptor beta chain was profiled in a study of blood T cell repertoires in COVID-19. Enrolled through a virtual design, the participants were between about 18 and 100 years of age and came from 24 US areas. In assigning cohorts, the study relied on participant-reported clinical history. CDR3 length: 15 amino acids. V shed 4 bases, J shed 8 bases, and the junction held 9 bases outside the gene matches. Germline V gives CDR1 SGDLS, CDR2 YYNGEE. Profiling relied on immunoSEQ multiplex PCR, and the TCRdb table lists in-frame clones only, not all of them. The sample yields fewer than 250,000 clones, around 88% seen once.

The source material was PBMCs or T cells enriched from blood (not recorded which). This chain joins TRBV9 and TRBJ1-4, with 9 bases identical to TRBD1. The receptor's source is a woman in her forties or fifties with acute COVID-19. The CDR3 sequence is CASSSHRGLREKLFF. CDR3 bases: TGTGCCAGCAGCTCCCACAGGGGGCTCAGGGAAAAACTGTTTTTT.